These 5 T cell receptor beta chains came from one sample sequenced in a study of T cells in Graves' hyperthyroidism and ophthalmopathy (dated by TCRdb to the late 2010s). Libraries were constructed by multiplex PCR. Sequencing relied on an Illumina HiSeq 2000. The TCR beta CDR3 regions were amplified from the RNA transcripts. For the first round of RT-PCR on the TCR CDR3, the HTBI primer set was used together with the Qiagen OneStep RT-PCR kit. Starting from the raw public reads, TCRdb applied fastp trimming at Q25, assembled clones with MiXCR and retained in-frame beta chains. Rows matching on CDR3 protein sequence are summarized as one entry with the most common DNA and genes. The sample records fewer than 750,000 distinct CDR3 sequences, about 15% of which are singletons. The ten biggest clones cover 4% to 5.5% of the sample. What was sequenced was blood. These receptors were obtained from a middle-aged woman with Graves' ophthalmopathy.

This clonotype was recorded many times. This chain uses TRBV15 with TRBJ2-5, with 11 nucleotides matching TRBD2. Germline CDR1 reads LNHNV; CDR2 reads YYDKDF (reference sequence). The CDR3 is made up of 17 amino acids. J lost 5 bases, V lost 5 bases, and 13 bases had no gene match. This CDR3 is CATSPRSPLAGDETQYF. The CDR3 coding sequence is TGTGCCACCAGCCCCCGGTCCCCACTAGCGGGAGATGAGACCCAGTACTTC.

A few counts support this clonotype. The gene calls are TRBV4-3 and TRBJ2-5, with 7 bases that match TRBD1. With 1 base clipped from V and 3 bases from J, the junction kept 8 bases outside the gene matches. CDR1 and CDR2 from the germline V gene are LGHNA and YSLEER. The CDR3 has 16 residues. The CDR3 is CASSQGHRGPEETQYF. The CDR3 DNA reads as TGCGCCAGCAGCCAAGGTCACAGGGGTCCGGAAGAGACCCAGTACTTC.

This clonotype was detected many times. This CDR3 is CASSDGDTGDTEAFF. The CDR3 nucleotides read TGTGCCAGCAGCGACGGGGACACCGGGGACACTGAAGCTTTCTTT. The chain joins TRBV9 to TRBJ1-1; maybe TRBD1 (6 bases). This CDR3 region has 15 residues. Germline V CDR1 and CDR2: SGDLS, YYNGEE. V lost 3 bases, J lost 3 bases, and 15 bases lay in between.

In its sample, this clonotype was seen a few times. CDR3 sequence: CASSFTGTGLAGDTGELFF. CDR3 coding DNA: TGTGCCAGCAGCTTCACAGGGACGGGACTAGCGGGCGACACCGGGGAGCTGTTTTTT. The rearrangement joins TRBV11-1 to TRBJ2-2; 12 nucleotides match TRBD2. Germline assignment: CDR1 SGHAT and CDR2 FQDESV (reference sequence). J was trimmed by 3 bases and V by 3 bases; bases with no gene match: 11. The CDR3 covers 19 residues.

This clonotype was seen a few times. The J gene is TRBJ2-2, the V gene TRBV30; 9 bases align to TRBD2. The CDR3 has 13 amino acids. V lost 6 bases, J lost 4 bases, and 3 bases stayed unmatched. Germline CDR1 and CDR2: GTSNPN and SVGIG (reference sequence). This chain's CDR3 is CACSGSSTGELFF. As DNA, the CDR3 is TGTGCCTGTAGCGGGAGTAGCACCGGGGAGCTGTTTTTT.